This T cell receptor (beta chain) emerged from a study of T cells after yellow fever vaccination. Study observations and caveats: A weaker secondary response peaked on day 5, the primary on day 15. There was a possibility that FACS-sorted repertoires contained abundant clonotypes contaminating from the bulk population. Reappearance after the booster was observed for most primary-vaccination clones (roughly 97% CD4, around 90% CD8).

TCRdb used MiXCR to reprocess the 5' RACE reads, holding one entry per CDR3 protein. The data contain around 600,000 distinct CDR3 sequences, roughly an eighth of them seen just once; the ten biggest clones take up about 15%. Trimming at V came to 6 bases and at J to 5 bases, leaving 7 bases not matched to a gene. Looked up from germline, CDR1 is DFQATT and CDR2 is SNEGSKA (reference sequence). The CDR3 extends over 13 amino acids. Points on this clonotype: The antigen remains undetermined.

The gene calls are TRBV20-1 and TRBJ1-2; 9 nucleotides line up with TRBD1. The receptor was derived from a man aged 25 to 40 who received the YFV17D yellow fever vaccine. The material was PBMCs, obtained on the day of the yellow fever booster vaccination. The CDR3 nucleotides read TGCAGTGCAAATACAGGGGGCTGGTATGGCTACACCTTC. Protein: CSANTGGWYGYTF.